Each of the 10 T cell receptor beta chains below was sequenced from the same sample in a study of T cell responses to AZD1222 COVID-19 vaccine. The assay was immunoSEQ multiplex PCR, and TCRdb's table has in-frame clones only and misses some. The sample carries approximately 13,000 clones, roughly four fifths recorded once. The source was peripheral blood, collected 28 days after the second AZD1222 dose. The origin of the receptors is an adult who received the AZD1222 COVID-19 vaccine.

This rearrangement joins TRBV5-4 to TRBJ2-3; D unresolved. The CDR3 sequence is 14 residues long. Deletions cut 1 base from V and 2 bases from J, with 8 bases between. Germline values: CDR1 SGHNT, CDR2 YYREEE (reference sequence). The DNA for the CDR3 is TGTGCCAGCAGCTTGATGGGGTTCACAGATACGCAGTATTTT. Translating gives CASSLMGFTDTQYF.

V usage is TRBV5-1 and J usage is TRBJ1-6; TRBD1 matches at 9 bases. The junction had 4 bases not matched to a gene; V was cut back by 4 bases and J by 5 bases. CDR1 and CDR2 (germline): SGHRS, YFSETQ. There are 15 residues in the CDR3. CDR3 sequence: CASSPRQGDNSPLHF. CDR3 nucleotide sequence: TGCGCCAGCAGCCCCAGACAGGGGGATAATTCACCCCTCCACTTT.

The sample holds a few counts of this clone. The CDR3 nucleotides are TGTGCCAGCAGTCCCCTGAGGGTCCACGAGCAGTACTTC. The encoded protein is CASSPLRVHEQYF. The chain combines TRBV12-3 or TRBV12-4 with TRBJ2-7, with D perhaps TRBD2 (5 bases). The CDR3 contains 13 residues. V lost 5 bases to trimming and J lost 5 bases, with 13 bases between them.

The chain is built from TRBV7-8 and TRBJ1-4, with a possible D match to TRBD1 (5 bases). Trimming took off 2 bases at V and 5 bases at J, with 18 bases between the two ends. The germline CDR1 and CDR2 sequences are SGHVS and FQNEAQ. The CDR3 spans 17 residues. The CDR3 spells CASSLRYWGSENEKLFF. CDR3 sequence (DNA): TGTGCCAGCAGCTTAAGGTATTGGGGCAGCGAGAATGAAAAACTGTTTTTT.

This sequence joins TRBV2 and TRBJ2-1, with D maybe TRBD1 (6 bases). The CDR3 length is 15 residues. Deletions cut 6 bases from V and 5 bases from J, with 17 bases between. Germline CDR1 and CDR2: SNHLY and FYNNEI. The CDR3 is CASRRQGLPHNEQFF. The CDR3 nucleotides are TGTGCCAGCAGGCGCCAGGGGTTGCCCCACAATGAGCAGTTCTTC.

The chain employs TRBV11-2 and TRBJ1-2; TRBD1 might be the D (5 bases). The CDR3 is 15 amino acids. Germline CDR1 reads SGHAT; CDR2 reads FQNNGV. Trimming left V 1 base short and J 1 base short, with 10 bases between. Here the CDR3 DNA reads TGTGCCAGCAGCTTAGCTTGGGGCGTTAACTATGGCTACACCTTC. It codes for CASSLAWGVNYGYTF.

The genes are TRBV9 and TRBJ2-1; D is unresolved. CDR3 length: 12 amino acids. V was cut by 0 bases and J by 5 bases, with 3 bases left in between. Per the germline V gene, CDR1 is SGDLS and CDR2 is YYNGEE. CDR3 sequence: CASSVGNNEQFF. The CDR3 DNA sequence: TGTGCCAGCAGCGTAGGTAACAATGAGCAGTTCTTC.

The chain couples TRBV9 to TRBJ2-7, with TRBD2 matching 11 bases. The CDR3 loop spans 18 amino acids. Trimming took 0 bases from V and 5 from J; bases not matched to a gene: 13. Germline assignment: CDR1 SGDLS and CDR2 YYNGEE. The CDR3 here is CASSVALGASGRSDEQYF. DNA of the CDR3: TGTGCCAGCAGCGTAGCTTTAGGGGCTAGCGGGAGGTCCGACGAGCAGTACTTC.

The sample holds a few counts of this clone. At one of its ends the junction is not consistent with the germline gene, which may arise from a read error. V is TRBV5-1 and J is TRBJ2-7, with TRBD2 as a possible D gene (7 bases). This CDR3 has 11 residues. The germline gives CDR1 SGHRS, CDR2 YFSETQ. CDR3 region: CASSRGAGPIF. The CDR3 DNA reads TGCGCCAGCAGCCGGGGGGCGGGACCTATCTTC.

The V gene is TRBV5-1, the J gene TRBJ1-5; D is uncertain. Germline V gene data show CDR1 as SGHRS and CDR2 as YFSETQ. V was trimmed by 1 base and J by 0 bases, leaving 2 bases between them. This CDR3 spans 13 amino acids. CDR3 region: CASSLYSNQPQHF. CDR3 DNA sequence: TGCGCCAGCAGCTTGTATAGCAATCAGCCCCAGCATTTT.